This T cell receptor (beta chain) was profiled in a study of neoadjuvant anti-PD-1 for oral cavity cancer. Study-wide results and caveats: Higher pretreatment Treg/Th17 ratios tracked higher pretreatment blood clonality.

About this clone: The antigen remains unidentified.

TCRdb's table, derived via immunoSEQ multiplex PCR, lists solely in-frame clones and lacks some. The sample holds tens of thousands of clones, approximately 80% seen once. The CDR3 contains 13 residues. With 4 bases removed from V and 1 base from J, the gap between germline ends came to 9 bases. Looked up from germline, CDR1 is SGHDT and CDR2 is YYEEEE. The starting material was PBMCs, obtained before nivolumab (anti-PD-1) treatment. This receptor was taken from a person aged 35-79 years with oral cavity squamous cell carcinoma. V and J are TRBV5-6 and TRBJ2-7; possible D gene TRBD2, 5 bases. The CDR3 sequence: CASSEGWSYEQYF. The CDR3 nucleotides are TGTGCCAGCAGCGAGGGATGGTCCTACGAGCAGTACTTC.